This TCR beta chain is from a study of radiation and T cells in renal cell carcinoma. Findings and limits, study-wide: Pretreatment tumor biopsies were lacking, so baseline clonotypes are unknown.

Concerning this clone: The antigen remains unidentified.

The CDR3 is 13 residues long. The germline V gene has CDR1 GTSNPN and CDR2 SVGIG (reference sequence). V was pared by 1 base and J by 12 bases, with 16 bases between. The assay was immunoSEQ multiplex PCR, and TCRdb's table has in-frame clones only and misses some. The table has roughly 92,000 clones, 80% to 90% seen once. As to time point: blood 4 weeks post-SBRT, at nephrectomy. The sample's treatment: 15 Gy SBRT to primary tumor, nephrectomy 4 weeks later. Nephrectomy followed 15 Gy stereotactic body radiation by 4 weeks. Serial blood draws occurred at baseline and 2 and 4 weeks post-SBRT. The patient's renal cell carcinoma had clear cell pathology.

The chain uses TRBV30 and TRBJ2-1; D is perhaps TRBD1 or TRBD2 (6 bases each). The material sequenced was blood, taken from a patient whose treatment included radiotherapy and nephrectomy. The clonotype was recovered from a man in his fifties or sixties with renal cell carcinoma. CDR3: CAWSGQEGSGQFF. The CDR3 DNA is TGTGCCTGGAGTGGACAGGAGGGCTCGGGGCAGTTCTTC.